The T cell receptor beta chain under discussion was sequenced for a study of control samples from healthy donors and cancer patients. Germline V CDR1 and CDR2: SEHNR, FQNEAQ (reference sequence). The CDR3 covers 16 residues. Trimming took 5 bases from V and 3 from J, leaving 19 bases between them. Sequenced by immunoSEQ multiplex PCR; TCRdb stores in-frame clones only, minus some. The sample gives nearly 200,000 clones, around 90% of which show up once; 1.8% is in the top ten. This chain links TRBV7-9 with TRBJ1-2; D may be TRBD1 (6 bases). Material for sequencing was blood. The clonotype was recovered from a man aged 25 to 40 in good health. CDR3 DNA: TGTGCCAGCAGCCCCCCATCCGGGACAACATACTATGGCTACACCTTC. It is translated as CASSPPSGTTYYGYTF.